This TCR beta chain comes out of a study of shared clonotypes between healthy human individuals. General study results and limits: Shared clonotypes: about 4.6% naive CD4, about 4% naive CD8, about 2.2% memory CD4, 0.4% memory CD8.

When replicate PCRs were run on sorted subsets, they used 150 to 250 ng DNA, about 30,000 T cell genomes. TCRdb's table, derived via immunoSEQ multiplex PCR, lists solely in-frame clones and lacks some. The table includes approximately 500,000 clones, less than 96% detected once. This CDR3 contains 13 residues. V dropped 3 bases and J dropped 0 bases, with 3 bases sitting between them. Germline CDR1 and CDR2: MNHEY and SMNVEV (reference sequence). As to this clone: Its target is unknown.

V and J are TRBV27 and TRBJ1-5; D remains ambiguous. This clonotype originated in a woman younger than 45 in good health. The material sequenced was naive CD4+ T cells sorted from blood. The subset: CD45RA+ positively selected. The CDR3 region has the DNA TGTGCCAGCAGTTTCAGTAGCAATCAGCCCCAGCATTTT. Its translation: CASSFSSNQPQHF.